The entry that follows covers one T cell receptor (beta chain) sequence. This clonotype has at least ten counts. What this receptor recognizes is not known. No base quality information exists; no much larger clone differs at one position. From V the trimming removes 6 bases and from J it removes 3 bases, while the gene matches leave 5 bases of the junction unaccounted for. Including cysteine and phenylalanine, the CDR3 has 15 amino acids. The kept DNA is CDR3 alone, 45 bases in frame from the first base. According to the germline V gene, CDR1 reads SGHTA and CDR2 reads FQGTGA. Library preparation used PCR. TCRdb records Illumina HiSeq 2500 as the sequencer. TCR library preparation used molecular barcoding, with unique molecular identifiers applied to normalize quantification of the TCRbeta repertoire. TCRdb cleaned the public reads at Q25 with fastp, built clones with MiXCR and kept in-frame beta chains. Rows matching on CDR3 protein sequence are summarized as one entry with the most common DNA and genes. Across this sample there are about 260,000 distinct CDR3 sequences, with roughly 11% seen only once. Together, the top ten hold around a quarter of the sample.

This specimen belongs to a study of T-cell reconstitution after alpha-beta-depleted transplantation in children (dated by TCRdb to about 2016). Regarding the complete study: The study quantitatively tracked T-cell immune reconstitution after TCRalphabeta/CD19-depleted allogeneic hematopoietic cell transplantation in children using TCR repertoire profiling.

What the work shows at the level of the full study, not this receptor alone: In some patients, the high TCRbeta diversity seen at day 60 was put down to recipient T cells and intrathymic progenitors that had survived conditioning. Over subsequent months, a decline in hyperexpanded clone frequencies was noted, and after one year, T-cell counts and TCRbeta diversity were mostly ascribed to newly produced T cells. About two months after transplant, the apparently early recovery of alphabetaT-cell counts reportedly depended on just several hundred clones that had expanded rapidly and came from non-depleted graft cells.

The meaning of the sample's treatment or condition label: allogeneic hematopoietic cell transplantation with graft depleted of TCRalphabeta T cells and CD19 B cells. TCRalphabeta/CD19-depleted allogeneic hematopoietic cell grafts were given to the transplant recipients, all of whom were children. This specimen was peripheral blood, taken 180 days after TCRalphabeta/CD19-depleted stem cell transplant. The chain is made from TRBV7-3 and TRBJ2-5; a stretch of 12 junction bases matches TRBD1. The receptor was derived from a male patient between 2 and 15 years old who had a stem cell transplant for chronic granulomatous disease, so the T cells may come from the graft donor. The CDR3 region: CASSLGQGAEETQYF. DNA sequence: TGTGCCAGCAGTCTGGGACAGGGGGCGGAAGAGACCCAGTACTTC.